The following is a T cell receptor (beta chain) sequence with its context. The sample comes from a study of lymphopenia after photon versus proton radiotherapy. Sequencing used immunoSEQ multiplex PCR; TCRdb keeps in-frame clones, though not all of them. The sample yields around 20,000 clones, approximately 90% seen once. The length of the CDR3 is 14 residues. V dropped 7 bases and J dropped 4 bases, with 14 bases sitting between them. CDR1 is LNHDA and CDR2 is SQIVND in the germline V gene (reference sequence). The source is a man older than 75 with esophageal cancer. The sequencing used peripheral blood, collected from a patient treated with proton-based radiotherapy. The V and J genes are TRBV19 and TRBJ1-5; a possible D gene is TRBD1 (6 bases). CDR3 sequence: CASTDDRLNQPQHF. The CDR3 region has the DNA TGTGCCAGTACCGATGACAGGCTAAATCAGCCCCAGCATTTT.